The next 8 T cell receptor beta chains were all read from a single sample in a study of blood T cell repertoires in COVID-19 (TCRdb year 2020). Library generation was performed with the immunoSEQ multiplex PCR assay. Sourced from immuneACCESS, this table was stored by TCRdb with only in-frame sequences that have V and J called. A share of the clones is absent; for the studies checked, an unresolved V gene accounts for under half, and the remainder has no known explanation. The sample has around 340,000 clones on record, approximately 90% of them singletons. Clones ranked in the top ten supply around 4% of the sample. The sample consisted of peripheral blood. These receptors came from a woman aged 60-75 years with COVID-19, enrolled during active disease.

The CDR3 loop reads CASSTGQIYNEQFF. DNA for the CDR3: TGCGCCAGCAGCACTGGACAGATCTACAATGAGCAGTTCTTC. The chain carries TRBV5-1 and TRBJ2-1; a possible D gene is TRBD1 (6 bases). Trimming removed 4 bases at V and 3 bases at J, with 11 bases between. Per germline, CDR1 SGHRS and CDR2 YFSETQ. The CDR3 is 14 amino acids. Combining the CDR3 with reference TRBV5-1 and TRBJ2-1 gives the whole variable domain KAGVTQTPRYLIKTRGQQVTLSCSPISGHRSVSWYQQTPGQGLQFLFEYFSETQRNKGNFPGRFSGRQFSNSRSEMNVSTLELGDSALYLCASSTGQIYNEQFFGPGTRLTVL.

This chain joins TRBV7-9 and TRBJ2-3; 9 bases agree with TRBD1. Germline CDR1 and CDR2: SEHNR and FQNEAQ (reference sequence). With V trimmed by 0 bases and J by 3 bases, 4 bases remained unmatched. CDR3 size: 16 residues. CDR3 nucleotide sequence: TGTGCCAGCAGCTTAGCGAAAGGGACAGGGACAGATACGCAGTATTTT. Its protein product is CASSLAKGTGTDTQYF.

The chain combines TRBV15 with TRBJ2-1, with TRBD1 matching over 7 bases. The V segment lost 2 bases and the J segment 3 bases; nucleotides outside the gene matches: 1. The CDR3 spans 14 residues. Germline CDR1 LNHNV, CDR2 YYDKDF (reference sequence). CDR3 residues: CATSRWDSYNEQFF. For the CDR3, the DNA is TGTGCCACCAGCAGATGGGACAGCTACAATGAGCAGTTCTTC.

The chain uses TRBV28 and TRBJ2-5; TRBD1 aligns across 7 bases. The germline gives CDR1 MDHEN, CDR2 SYDVKM. The trim removed 5 bases at V and 2 bases at J, leaving 8 bases unmatched. The CDR3 extends over 15 amino acids. The CDR3 loop is CASSPMTGRQETQYF. CDR3 nucleotides: TGTGCCAGCAGTCCGATGACAGGGCGTCAAGAGACCCAGTACTTC.

The V gene is TRBV19, the J gene TRBJ1-2, with TRBD1 matching over 7 bases. V shed 5 bases and J 4 bases; nucleotides not matched to a gene: 13. CDR3 length equals 16 residues. Per the germline V gene, CDR1 is LNHDA and CDR2 is SQIVND (reference sequence). The CDR3 region has the DNA TGTGCCAGTAGTGCCCACCGGGACAGACCAATCTATGGCTACACCTTC. Its translation: CASSAHRDRPIYGYTF.

This chain uses TRBV28 with TRBJ2-7, with TRBD2 identical over 7 bases. Germline-derived CDR1 and CDR2 are MDHEN and SYDVKM. The junction had 10 bases not matched to a gene; V was cut back by 4 bases and J by 1 base. The CDR3 runs to 16 residues. The CDR3 sequence is CASSSPAAGESYEQYF. DNA for the CDR3: TGTGCCAGCAGTTCACCAGCTGCGGGGGAGTCCTACGAGCAGTACTTC.

This clone has a single count. This chain connects TRBV5-4 to TRBJ2-5; 7 nucleotides align to TRBD2. From germline, CDR1 is SGHNT and CDR2 YYREEE (reference sequence). The CDR3 is 14 residues long. V lost 2 bases to trimming and J lost 1 base; unmatched junction nucleotides: 2. CDR3 sequence reads: CASSFGGSQETQYF. DNA of the CDR3: TGTGCCAGCAGCTTCGGGGGGTCCCAAGAGACCCAGTACTTC.

V gene TRBV10-3 combines with J gene TRBJ2-3; 10 positions agree with TRBD2. The CDR3 contains 16 residues. Germline V lookup: CDR1 ENHRY, CDR2 SYGVKD. J lost 6 bases, V lost 6 bases, and 12 bases had no gene match. Written as DNA, the CDR3 is TGTGCCATCAGCCTAACTAGCGGGGCACCCGGTGATACGCAGTATTTT. It codes for CAISLTSGAPGDTQYF.